Given below is one T cell receptor (beta chain) in context. This sample is drawn from a study of blood T cell repertoires in COVID-19. Study as a whole: The samples span acute and convalescent COVID-19 from the United States, Italy and Spain. The analysed material was cDNA or gDNA that came from T cells, B-cell-depleted T cells, or PBMCs.

Original methodology: How many nucleated cells were present was estimated from reference gene primer amplification. TCRdb's copy holds only in-frame clones and misses some; the assay was immunoSEQ multiplex PCR. D and trimming were read from the DNA, whereas the V and J calls and clone size are those reported in that table. Counted here are about 270,000 clones, around nine tenths occurring once; the ten biggest clones make up about 10%. The CDR3 sequence is 16 residues long. Sequenced input: peripheral blood. This TCR was recovered from a middle-aged man with active or convalescent COVID-19. The chain uses TRBV21-1 and TRBJ2-7; the table's D call TRBD1 went unverified against the DNA. TRBV21-1 is termed a pseudogene. The CDR3 loop reads CASSKGPRVIPYEQYF. CDR3 bases: TGTGCCAGCAGCAAAGGGCCCAGGGTTATTCCCTACGAGCAGTACTTC.